The T cell receptor (beta chain) described here comes from a study of cytomegalovirus exposure and HLA in healthy donors. Across the study: A later analysis reported the same platform for the 110 or so validation repertoires and the approximately 700 first-cohort repertoires.

The V gene's germline CDR1 is SGHRS and CDR2 YFSETQ. This CDR3 has 13 residues. Trimming stripped 5 bases from V and 7 bases from J, with 13 bases between. The assay was immunoSEQ multiplex PCR, and TCRdb's table has in-frame clones only and misses some. The sample lists around 200,000 clones; more than 65% were seen once. Sequencing used PBMCs. This chain uses TRBV5-1 with TRBJ2-1; D is possibly TRBD1 (5 bases). This TCR came from a woman younger than 35 in good health and CMV-seropositive. In DNA form, the CDR3 reads TGCGCCAGCAGGAACTCAGGGCTTAATGAGCAGTTCTTC. Encoded protein: CASRNSGLNEQFF.